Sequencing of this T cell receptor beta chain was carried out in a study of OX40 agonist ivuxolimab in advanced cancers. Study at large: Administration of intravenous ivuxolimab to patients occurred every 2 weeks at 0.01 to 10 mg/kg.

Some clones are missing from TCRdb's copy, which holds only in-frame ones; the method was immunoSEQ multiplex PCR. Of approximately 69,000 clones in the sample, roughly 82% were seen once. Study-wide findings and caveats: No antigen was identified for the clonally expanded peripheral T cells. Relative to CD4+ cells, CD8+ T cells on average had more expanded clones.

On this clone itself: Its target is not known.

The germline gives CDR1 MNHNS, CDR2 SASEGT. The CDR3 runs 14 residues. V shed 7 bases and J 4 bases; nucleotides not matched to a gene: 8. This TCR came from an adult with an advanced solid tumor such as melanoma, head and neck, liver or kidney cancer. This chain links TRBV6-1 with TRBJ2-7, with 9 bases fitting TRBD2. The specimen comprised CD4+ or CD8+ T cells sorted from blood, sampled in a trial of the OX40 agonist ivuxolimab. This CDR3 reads CASNSGGLSYEQYF. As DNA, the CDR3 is TGTGCCAGCAATAGCGGGGGTCTGAGTTACGAGCAGTACTTC.